The 16 T cell receptor beta chains below come from one sample, sequenced in a study of CD8+ T cells in alopecia areata. The treatment: oral pan-JAK inhibitor, 5-10 mg twice daily. The authors extracted RNA and reverse transcribed it into cDNA as the sequencing template. TCRdb's table, derived via immunoSEQ multiplex PCR, lists solely in-frame clones and lacks some. The data hold some 160,000 clones, with about three fifths observed a single time. The sequenced sample was CD4+ T cells sorted from blood, obtained at week 4, from a patient treated with tofacitinib. The source of these receptors is a human donor with alopecia areata.

The V and J genes are TRBV4-3 and TRBJ1-2; D uncertain. V was shortened by 0 bases and J by 0 bases, with 11 bases between the two germline ends. The CDR3 runs to 16 residues. Germline CDR1 reads LGHNA; CDR2 reads YSLEER. DNA of the CDR3: TGCGCCAGCAGCCAAGACTGGGCGGTTTCTAACTATGGCTACACCTTC. Its protein is CASSQDWAVSNYGYTF.

The rearrangement uses TRBV5-1 and TRBJ2-2; D is perhaps TRBD1 (5 bases). This CDR3 contains 19 residues. The germline V gene encodes CDR1 SGHRS and CDR2 YFSETQ. Trimming shortened V by 2 bases and J by 0 bases, and 20 bases separated the two germline ends. CDR3 sequence (DNA): TGCGCCAGCAGCTTTGTCTGGACAAAAAAGTTCGCGAACACCGGGGAGCTGTTTTTT. Residues: CASSFVWTKKFANTGELFF.

This chain links TRBV10-2 with TRBJ2-5; 10 nucleotides match TRBD2. J was trimmed by 4 bases and V by 8 bases; bases with no gene match: 10. This CDR3 comprises 15 residues. CDR1 WSHSY and CDR2 SAAADI come from the germline V gene. The CDR3 reads CASGSGGAGGETQYF. DNA of the CDR3: TGCGCCAGCGGGAGCGGGGGGGCCGGTGGAGAGACCCAGTACTTC.

V gene TRBV11-2 combines with J gene TRBJ1-4; 9 positions agree with TRBD1. The V gene's germline CDR1 is SGHAT and CDR2 FQNNGV. The CDR3 contains 14 residues. V trimming: 5 bases; J trimming: 8 bases; junction bases outside the gene matches: 6. Here the CDR3 DNA reads TGTGCCAGCAGCCCTGGGACAGGGCGAGAAAAACTGTTTTTT. The encoded protein is CASSPGTGREKLFF.

The chain links TRBV30 to TRBJ1-2; the match to TRBD1 covers 7 bases. In germline, CDR1 is GTSNPN, CDR2 SVGIG (reference sequence). The CDR3 runs to 14 residues. The ends lost 4 bases at V and 1 base at J; junction bases unmatched: 6. CDR3 region: CAWTPGQLNYGYTF. In nucleotides, the CDR3 is TGTGCCTGGACGCCGGGACAGCTTAACTATGGCTACACCTTC.

V is TRBV19 and J is TRBJ1-4; D uncertain. The CDR3 covers 17 residues. Germline V lookup: CDR1 LNHDA, CDR2 SQIVND (reference sequence). Between the trimmed V and J ends, which lost 8 bases and 6 bases, there was a span of 25 bases. CDR3 residues: CASSARDTGRVDEKLFF. As DNA, the CDR3 is TGTGCCAGTTCTGCCCGTGACACCGGCAGAGTCGATGAAAAACTGTTTTTT.

The V call is TRBV6-1, the J call TRBJ2-3; TRBD1 matches at 8 bases. J gave up 3 bases and V 8 bases, and 4 bases lay outside the gene matches. Per the germline V gene, CDR1 is MNHNS and CDR2 is SASEGT. The CDR3 is 13 amino acids. The CDR3 sequence: CASGDRGTDTQYF. CDR3 nucleotide sequence: TGTGCCAGCGGAGACAGGGGAACAGATACGCAGTATTTT.

This clone was seen only once. The chain uses TRBV9 and TRBJ1-6, with D hard to call. The CDR3 is 14 residues long. Trimming took off 0 bases at V and 10 bases at J, with 11 bases between the two ends. The germline V gene has CDR1 SGDLS and CDR2 YYNGEE. As DNA, the CDR3 is TGTGCCAGCAGCGTAGAACCCAATGGGTCACCCCTCCACTTT. Its translation: CASSVEPNGSPLHF.

The V call is TRBV30, the J call TRBJ2-5; D remains unclear. CDR3 size: 14 residues. Trimming left V 8 bases short and J 0 bases short, with 16 bases between. Germline V gives CDR1 GTSNPN, CDR2 SVGIG (reference sequence). The CDR3: CARMGSSNQETQYF. The CDR3 coding sequence is TGTGCCCGGATGGGGTCGAGCAACCAAGAGACCCAGTACTTC.

The CDR3: CSARGRSGARSDTQYF. CDR3 nucleotides: TGCAGCGCCCGGGGGCGTTCCGGGGCTCGGTCAGATACGCAGTATTTT. The chain carries TRBV29-1 and TRBJ2-3; D may be TRBD1 or TRBD2 (6 bases each). This CDR3 comprises 16 residues. CDR1 and CDR2 from the germline V gene are SQVTM and ANQGSEA. The V end was cut by 7 bases, the J end by 4 bases, with 24 bases between.

This clone was picked up a small number of times. The CDR3 DNA reads as TGTGCCAGCAGCCAGGGACTCTGGGACGAGGGGGCCAACGTCCTGACTTTC. Translated: CASSQGLWDEGANVLTF. The chain is built from TRBV11-2 and TRBJ2-6; tentative D call: TRBD2 (6 bases). Germline CDR1 SGHAT, CDR2 FQNNGV. The V end lost 5 bases, the J end lost 4 bases, and 18 bases lay between the germline ends. This CDR3 contains 17 residues. Together with reference TRBV11-2 and TRBJ2-6, the CDR3 gives the full variable domain: EAGVAQSPRYKIIEKRQSVAFWCNPISGHATLYWYQQILGQGPKLLIQFQNNGVVDDSQLPKDRFSAERLKGVDSTLKIQPAKLEDSAVYLCASSQGLWDEGANVLTFGAGSRLTVL.

The chain has TRBV11-2 and TRBJ2-5; 13 bases agree with TRBD2. This CDR3 has 17 residues. CDR1 SGHAT and CDR2 FQNNGV come from the germline V gene. J lost 5 bases, V lost 1 base, and 7 bases had no gene match. CDR3 nucleotide sequence: TGTGCCAGCAGCTTAGGAAGGTTGGGACTAGCGGGGGAGACCCAGTACTTC. Translation: CASSLGRLGLAGETQYF.

V is TRBV30 and J is TRBJ1-2; no clear D gene. This CDR3 region has 15 residues. V was trimmed by 0 bases and J by 0 bases, leaving 11 bases between them. Germline V gives CDR1 GTSNPN, CDR2 SVGIG (reference sequence). The CDR3 sequence: CAWSVGGMPNYGYTF. DNA for the CDR3: TGTGCCTGGAGTGTAGGTGGCATGCCTAACTATGGCTACACCTTC.

A note on this clone: The sample carries other DNA sequences with the same CDR3. The CDR3 coding sequence is TGTGCCAGCAGCTTAGGACAGGGTACGGATTCACCCCTCCACTTT. As protein: CASSLGQGTDSPLHF. V and J are TRBV7-2 and TRBJ1-6; 7 nucleotides agree with TRBD1. Trimming removed 1 base from V and 8 bases from J; junction bases left unmatched: 5. The CDR3 covers 15 residues. Germline loops: CDR1 SGHTA, CDR2 FQGNSA.

The chain carries TRBV10-3 and TRBJ1-1; no firm D call. The ends were cut back, 6 bases at V and 1 base at J, with 9 bases in the middle. The CDR3 totals 13 residues. Per germline, CDR1 ENHRY and CDR2 SYGVKD. CDR3 region: CAISISGNTEAFF. CDR3 coding DNA: TGTGCCATCAGCATTTCAGGGAACACTGAAGCTTTCTTT.

The rearrangement uses TRBV30 and TRBJ1-1; D gene ambiguous. This CDR3 spans 15 amino acids. CDR1 is GTSNPN and CDR2 is SVGIG in the germline V gene (reference sequence). V lost 4 bases to trimming and J lost 0 bases, with 15 bases between them. The CDR3 sequence is CAWTASGVMNTEAFF. The CDR3 DNA follows: TGTGCCTGGACCGCCTCCGGGGTTATGAACACTGAAGCTTTCTTT.